This paragraph covers one TCR beta chain sequence. Per germline, CDR1 MRHNA and CDR2 SNTAGT. V dropped 5 bases and J dropped 0; count of bases not matched to a gene: 3. This CDR3 has 15 residues. Original methodology: Using reference gene primer amplification, nucleated cell counts were estimated. TCRdb's table, derived via immunoSEQ multiplex PCR, lists solely in-frame clones and lacks some. That table furnishes V, J and clone size, whereas the DNA furnished D and trimming. This table has more than 150,000 clones, 85% to 90% appearing once. The data were obtained in a study of blood T cell repertoires in COVID-19. Study summary: The United States, Italy and Spain were the sources of the acute and convalescent COVID-19 samples. In each case, the material was cDNA or gDNA derived from T cells, B-cell-depleted T cells, or PBMCs.

This chain uses TRBV6-4 with TRBJ2-3; the match to TRBD2 covers 9 bases. The origin of this receptor is a man aged 45-65 years with active or convalescent COVID-19. The specimen was peripheral blood. This CDR3 reads CASSLTSGSTDTQYF. The CDR3 region has the DNA TGTGCCAGCAGTCTCACTAGCGGGAGCACAGATACGCAGTATTTT.